This T cell receptor (beta chain) derives from a study of cytomegalovirus exposure and HLA in healthy donors. The study's findings and limits: For TCR beta chains, V- and J-gene trimming was later linked to a missense DCLRE1C variant. Roughly uniform sequencing depth across donors was assumed, possibly incorrectly.

CDR1 and CDR2 (germline): MNHEY, SMNVEV (reference sequence). CDR3 size: 14 residues. Trimming took 5 bases from V and 2 from J, leaving 12 bases between them. With regard to this clone: Its target is unknown.

Both 60 Vbeta primers and 13 Jbeta primers went into the PCR. The method was immunoSEQ multiplex PCR; TCRdb's version includes in-frame clones alone and lacks a portion of them. The data hold around 170,000 clones, with 80% observed a single time. Sequencing input: PBMCs. This chain uses TRBV27 with TRBJ1-2; tentative D call: TRBD1 (5 bases). The receptor was isolated from a man between 35 and 55 years old in good health and CMV-seropositive. The CDR3 sequence is CASSLRPGNYGYTF. In DNA, the CDR3 is TGTGCCAGCAGTCTTCGACCAGGGAACTATGGCTACACCTTC.